This TCR beta chain comes out of a study of blood T cells in healthy people across ages. The CDR3 extends over 15 amino acids. Germline V gene data show CDR1 as DFQATT and CDR2 as SNEGSKA (reference sequence). Concerning this clonotype itself: The junction departs from the called germline gene at one end, perhaps through a read error.

A J-beta primer mix and a sample-barcoded 5' primer were used in a second PCR of about 6 to 12 cycles. TCRdb analysed the 5' RACE reads with MiXCR anew, one entry per CDR3 protein. In the table there are fewer than 950,000 distinct CDR3 sequences, about 53% of which are singletons. This clonotype was obtained from a man older than 75 in good health. Sequencing was carried out using blood. The rearrangement joins TRBV20-1 to TRBJ2-5; the match to TRBD1 covers 8 bases. Here the CDR3 DNA reads TGCAGTGCCAGAGGACAGGGTACCAATCAAGAGACCCAGTACTTC. The encoded protein is CSARGQGTNQETQYF.